The next 21 T cell receptor beta chains were all read from a single sample in a study of blood T cell repertoires in COVID-19. The method was immunoSEQ multiplex PCR; TCRdb's version includes in-frame clones alone and lacks a portion of them. Among some 270,000 clones listed, 80% to 90% were seen once. The sample consisted of peripheral blood. These receptors were obtained from a woman aged 40 to 55 who had recovered from COVID-19.

This clone came up once. The J gene is TRBJ1-1, the V gene TRBV9, with TRBD1 matching over 8 bases. V shed 3 bases and J 5 bases; nucleotides not matched to a gene: 6. CDR3 length: 14 amino acids. Germline V gene sequence: CDR1 SGDLS, CDR2 YYNGEE. The CDR3 region is CASSERQGMTEAFF. CDR3 DNA: TGTGCCAGCAGCGAACGACAGGGGATGACTGAAGCTTTCTTT.

The chain carries TRBV10-2 and TRBJ1-5; D not resolved. Trimming took off 9 bases at V and 2 bases at J, with 8 bases between the two ends. This CDR3 comprises 12 residues. From germline, CDR1 is WSHSY and CDR2 SAAADI. CDR3 sequence (DNA): TGCGCCAGTCGGGATGGCAATCAGCCCCAGCATTTT. It encodes CASRDGNQPQHF.

The chain combines TRBV27 with TRBJ1-1; 7 bases line up with TRBD1. The trim removed 6 bases at V and 3 bases at J, leaving 10 bases unmatched. The CDR3 length is 15 residues. CDR1 and CDR2 (germline): MNHEY, SMNVEV (reference sequence). This CDR3 is CASRLGQARYTEAFF. The CDR3 nucleotides are TGTGCCAGCAGACTCGGACAGGCTAGATACACTGAAGCTTTCTTT.

The chain has TRBV19 and TRBJ2-5, with 8 bases fitting TRBD1. Trimming cost V 0 bases and J 5 bases; bases outside gene matches: 5. The germline gives CDR1 LNHDA, CDR2 SQIVND (reference sequence). The CDR3 consists of 15 residues. CDR3 sequence reads: CASSIETGVAETQYF. CDR3 in DNA: TGTGCCAGTAGTATAGAGACAGGGGTAGCGGAGACCCAGTACTTC.

The rearrangement uses TRBV6-1 and TRBJ1-1; no reliable D call. This CDR3 region has 14 residues. Germline assignment: CDR1 MNHNS and CDR2 SASEGT. V was clipped by 2 bases and J by 4 bases, with 11 bases between them. The CDR3 nucleotides read TGTGCCAGCAGTGAAATGCCGGAGGTCACTGAAGCTTTCTTT. It is translated as CASSEMPEVTEAFF.

This clone was seen just once. The V gene is TRBV30, the J gene TRBJ2-3; D remains unclear. The CDR3 spans 12 residues. The germline CDR1 and CDR2 sequences are GTSNPN and SVGIG (reference sequence). Trimming shortened V by 8 bases and J by 5 bases, and 14 bases separated the two germline ends. CDR3 bases: TGTGCCATCGGCGGATATGGAGATACGCAGTATTTT. Protein product: CAIGGYGDTQYF. Full variable domain (outside the CDR3, taken from reference TRBV30 and TRBJ2-3): SQTIHQWPATLVQPVGSPLSLECTVEGTSNPNLYWYRQAAGRGLQLLFYSVGIGQISSEVPQNLSASRPQDRQFILSSKKLLLSDSGFYLCAIGGYGDTQYFGPGTRLTVL.

This clone was recorded a few times. This chain joins TRBV4-2 and TRBJ2-2, with 11 nucleotides matching TRBD2. Germline CDR1 reads LGHNA; CDR2 reads YNFKEQ. The V gene end was trimmed by 1 base and the J gene end by 1 base; junction bases not matched to a gene: 11. The CDR3 runs to 20 residues. The CDR3 protein is CASSQVPGLAGGMNTGELFF. The DNA for the CDR3 is TGTGCCAGCAGCCAAGTGCCGGGGTTAGCGGGGGGGATGAACACCGGGGAGCTGTTTTTT.

This chain links TRBV5-4 with TRBJ1-1, with D maybe TRBD1 (6 bases). V lost 3 bases, J lost 6 bases, and 18 bases lay in between. The CDR3 has 15 amino acids. Germline V gene data show CDR1 as SGHNT and CDR2 as YYREEE (reference sequence). CDR3 residues: CASSSAQTGWAEAFF. For the CDR3, the DNA is TGTGCCAGCAGCTCGGCACAAACAGGGTGGGCTGAAGCTTTCTTT.

The chain combines TRBV9 with TRBJ2-1; 8 bases are a match to TRBD1. Germline CDR1 SGDLS, CDR2 YYNGEE. The CDR3 length is 16 residues. The junction had 2 bases not matched to a gene; V was cut back by 0 bases and J by 0 bases. The CDR3 protein is CASSVVDRGSYNEQFF. The CDR3 DNA follows: TGTGCCAGCAGCGTAGTAGACAGGGGCTCCTACAATGAGCAGTTCTTC.

The J gene is TRBJ1-1, the V gene TRBV6-5; the D gene is possibly TRBD1 (5 bases). In germline, CDR1 is MNHEY, CDR2 SVGAGI. The CDR3 extends over 14 amino acids. V lost 7 bases and J 1 base, leaving 13 bases between the germline ends. CDR3 loop: CASTPLGQNTEAFF. CDR3 bases: TGTGCCAGCACCCCTCTAGGACAGAACACTGAAGCTTTCTTT.

The V call is TRBV19, the J call TRBJ2-1, with TRBD2 identical over 9 bases. After removal of 5 bases from V and 5 bases from J, the junction contained 10 bases not matched to a gene. Germline V CDR1 and CDR2: LNHDA, SQIVND (reference sequence). This CDR3 is 16 amino acids long. The CDR3 DNA is TGTGCCAGTAGTCCCTCAGGGCGGGGGGGCAACAATGAGCAGTTCTTC. Its translation is CASSPSGRGGNNEQFF.

V and J are TRBV9 and TRBJ2-1; perhaps TRBD2 as D (5 bases). Trimming shortened V by 0 bases and J by 5 bases, and 12 bases separated the two germline ends. The CDR3 spans 15 residues. Germline V gene lookup returns CDR1 SGDLS and CDR2 YYNGEE. CDR3 sequence: CASSVDSGSHNEQFF. The CDR3 nucleotides are TGTGCCAGCAGCGTAGATTCGGGATCTCACAATGAGCAGTTCTTC.

The gene calls are TRBV6-5 and TRBJ1-5, with 7 nucleotides matching TRBD1. The CDR3 runs 12 residues. Germline loops: CDR1 MNHEY, CDR2 SVGAGI. The junction had 5 bases not matched to a gene; V was cut back by 8 bases and J by 7 bases. The DNA for the CDR3 is TGTGCCAGCTCACAGGGGAACCAGCCCCAGCATTTT. Its translation is CASSQGNQPQHF.

The chain joins TRBV7-2 to TRBJ1-1; D gene uncertain. CDR1 is SGHTA, CDR2 FQGNSA, per germline. The CDR3 runs 13 residues. Deletions cut 5 bases from V and 3 bases from J, with 10 bases between. This CDR3 is CASSPQEDTEAFF. The CDR3 bases are TGTGCCAGCAGCCCTCAGGAGGACACTGAAGCTTTCTTT.

V usage is TRBV27 and J usage is TRBJ1-3, with 12 positions matching TRBD1. V lost 5 bases to trimming and J lost 4 bases; unmatched junction nucleotides: 12. Germline V gene lookup returns CDR1 MNHEY and CDR2 SMNVEV (reference sequence). This CDR3 spans 18 amino acids. CDR3 amino acids: CASSLPGTGGAFGNTIYF. CDR3 sequence (DNA): TGTGCCAGCAGTCTGCCCGGGACAGGGGGCGCCTTCGGAAACACCATATATTTT.

This chain connects TRBV6-5 to TRBJ2-2, with no clear D. Looked up from germline, CDR1 is MNHEY and CDR2 is SVGAGI. The CDR3 sequence is 14 residues long. Deletions cut 0 bases from V and 3 bases from J, with 5 bases between. CDR3 coding DNA: TGTGCCAGCAGTTACTCGGCGGACACCGGGGAGCTGTTTTTT. The encoded protein is CASSYSADTGELFF.

In this sample, this clone turned up once. The chain carries TRBV6-5 and TRBJ2-7; D is perhaps TRBD2 (6 bases). Trimming left V 4 bases short and J 4 bases short, with 17 bases between. The CDR3 is made up of 15 amino acids. CDR1 is MNHEY and CDR2 is SVGAGI in the germline V gene. The CDR3 coding sequence is TGTGCCAGCAGTTTGATGGGGACTTCCCTGTACGAGCAGTACGTC. It codes for CASSLMGTSLYEQYV.

The chain uses TRBV12-3 or TRBV12-4 and TRBJ1-5; no clear D gene. This CDR3 has 13 residues. V lost 2 bases and J lost 2, with 4 bases in between. CDR3 sequence: CASSLIGNQPQHF. The CDR3 DNA sequence: TGTGCCAGCAGTTTAATCGGCAATCAGCCCCAGCATTTT.

The J gene is TRBJ1-6, the V gene TRBV3-1 (or the pseudogene TRBV3-2); D remains ambiguous. The CDR3 loop spans 14 amino acids. Trimming pared 0 bases from V and 9 bases from J, leaving 9 bases between. Looked up from germline, CDR1 is LGHDT and CDR2 is YNNKEL (reference sequence). The CDR3 DNA reads TGTGCCAGCAGCCAAGACTCAGGAATTTCACCCCTCCACTTT. Translation: CASSQDSGISPLHF.

This clone was detected only a few times. The chain couples TRBV18 to TRBJ2-1; 11 bases align to TRBD1. This CDR3 is 15 amino acids long. J was trimmed by 6 bases and V by 3 bases; bases with no gene match: 4. Germline CDR1 is KGHSH and CDR2 is LQKENI. CDR3 nucleotides: TGTGCCAGCTCACCCTCCGGACAGGGGGCCAATGAGCAGTTCTTC. Residues: CASSPSGQGANEQFF.

The V gene is TRBV5-1, the J gene TRBJ2-7; the match to TRBD2 covers 10 bases. Germline-derived CDR1 and CDR2 are SGHRS and YFSETQ. The CDR3 totals 13 residues. The junction had 8 bases not matched to a gene; V was cut back by 8 bases and J by 6 bases. This chain's CDR3 is CASTPGLAREQYF. Here the CDR3 DNA reads TGCGCCAGTACACCGGGACTAGCGCGCGAGCAGTACTTC.